This T cell receptor (beta chain) was recovered during a study of tumor and adjacent non-tumor tissue in lung cancer. Across the whole study: Patients were aged about 30 to 80, approximately ten men and about five women, stage I to III.

Three rounds of nested PCR, following a modified ARM-PCR protocol, produced the TCRbeta library. TCRdb re-called the multiplex PCR reads through MiXCR, storing one row per CDR3 protein. The sample comprises about 48,000 distinct CDR3 sequences, around 60% of which are singletons, and about 32% rests with the top ten. The template was RNA from unsorted bulk tissue. The normal lung tissue was taken more than 3 cm from the tumor edge. This clonotype was picked up many times. The receptor was derived from a woman aged 70 to 79 with non-small cell lung cancer. The sample taken for sequencing was distant non-tumor lung tissue.

The CDR3: CASSRRQVNTGELFF. The CDR3 region has the DNA TGTGCCAGCAGCCGGAGGCAGGTGAACACCGGGGAGCTGTTTTTT. The chain links TRBV5-4 to TRBJ2-2; TRBD2 is a possible D gene (5 bases). The V gene's germline CDR1 is SGHNT and CDR2 YYREEE (reference sequence). This CDR3 region has 15 residues. V was pared by 4 bases and J by 1 base, with 11 bases between.